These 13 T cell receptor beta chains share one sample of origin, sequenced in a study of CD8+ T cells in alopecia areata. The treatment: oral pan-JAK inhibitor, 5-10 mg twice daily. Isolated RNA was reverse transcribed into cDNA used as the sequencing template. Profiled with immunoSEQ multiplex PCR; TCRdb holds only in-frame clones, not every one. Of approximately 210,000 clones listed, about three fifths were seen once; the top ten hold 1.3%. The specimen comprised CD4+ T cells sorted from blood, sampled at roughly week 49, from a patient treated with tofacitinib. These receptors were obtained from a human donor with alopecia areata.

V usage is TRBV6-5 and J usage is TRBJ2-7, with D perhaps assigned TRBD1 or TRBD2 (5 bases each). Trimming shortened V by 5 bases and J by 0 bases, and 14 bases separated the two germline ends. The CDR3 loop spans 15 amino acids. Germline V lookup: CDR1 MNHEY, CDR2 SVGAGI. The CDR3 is CASSRGVLSSYEQYF. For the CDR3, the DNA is TGTGCCAGCAGTAGAGGGGTCTTAAGCTCCTACGAGCAGTACTTC.

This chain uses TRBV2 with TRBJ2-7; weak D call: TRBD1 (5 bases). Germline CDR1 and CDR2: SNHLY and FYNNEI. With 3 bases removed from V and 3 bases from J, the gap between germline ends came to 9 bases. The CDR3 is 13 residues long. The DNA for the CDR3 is TGTGCCAGCAGTGATGGGGCAAGCTACGAGCAGTACTTC. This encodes CASSDGASYEQYF.

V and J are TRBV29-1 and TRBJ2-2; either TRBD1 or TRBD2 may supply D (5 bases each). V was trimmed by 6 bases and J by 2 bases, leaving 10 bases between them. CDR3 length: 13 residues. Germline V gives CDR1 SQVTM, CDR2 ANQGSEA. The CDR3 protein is CSVRGVNTGELFF. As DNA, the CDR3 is TGCAGCGTAAGAGGGGTAAACACCGGGGAGCTGTTTTTT.

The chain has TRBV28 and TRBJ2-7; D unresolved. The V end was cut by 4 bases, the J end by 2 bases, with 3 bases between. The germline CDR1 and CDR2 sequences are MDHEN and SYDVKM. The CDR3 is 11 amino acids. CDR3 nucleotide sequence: TGTGCCAGCAGTTCCACCTACGAGCAGTACTTC. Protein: CASSSTYEQYF.

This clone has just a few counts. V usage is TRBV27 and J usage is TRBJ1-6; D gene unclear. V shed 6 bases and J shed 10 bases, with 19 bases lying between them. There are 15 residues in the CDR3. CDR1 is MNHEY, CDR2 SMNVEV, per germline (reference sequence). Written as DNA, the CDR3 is TGTGCCAGCAGCCCCTTTGACCGACGGCAATCACCCCTCCACTTT. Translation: CASSPFDRRQSPLHF.

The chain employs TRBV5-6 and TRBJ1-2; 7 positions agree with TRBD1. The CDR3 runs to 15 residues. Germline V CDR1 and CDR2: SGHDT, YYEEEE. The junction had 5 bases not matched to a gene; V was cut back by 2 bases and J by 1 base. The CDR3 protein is CASSFTTGNNYGYTF. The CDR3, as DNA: TGTGCCAGCAGCTTTACGACAGGGAATAACTATGGCTACACCTTC. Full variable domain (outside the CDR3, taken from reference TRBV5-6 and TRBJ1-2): DAGVTQSPTHLIKTRGQQVTLRCSPKSGHDTVSWYQQALGQGPQFIFQYYEEEERQRGNFPDRFSGHQFPNYSSELNVNALLLGDSALYLCASSFTTGNNYGYTFGSGTRLTVV.

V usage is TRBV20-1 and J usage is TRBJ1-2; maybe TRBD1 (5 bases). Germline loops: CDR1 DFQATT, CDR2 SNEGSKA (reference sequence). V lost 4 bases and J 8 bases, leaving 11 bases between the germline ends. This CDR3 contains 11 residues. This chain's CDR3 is CSATFTGGYTF. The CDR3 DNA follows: TGCAGTGCTACATTTACAGGAGGCTACACCTTC.

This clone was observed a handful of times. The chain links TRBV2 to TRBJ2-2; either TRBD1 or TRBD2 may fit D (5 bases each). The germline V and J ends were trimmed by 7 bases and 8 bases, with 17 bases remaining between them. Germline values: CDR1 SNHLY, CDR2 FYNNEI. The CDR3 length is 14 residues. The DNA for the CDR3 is TGTGCCAGCATCAACTCAGGGAGATCGGGGGAGCTGTTTTTT. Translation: CASINSGRSGELFF.

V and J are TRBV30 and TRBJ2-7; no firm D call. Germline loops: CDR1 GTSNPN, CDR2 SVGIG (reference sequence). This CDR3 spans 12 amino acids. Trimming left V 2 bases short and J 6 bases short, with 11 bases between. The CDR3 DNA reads TGTGCCTGGAGTCCTGGGATGTTCGAGCAGTACTTC. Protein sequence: CAWSPGMFEQYF.

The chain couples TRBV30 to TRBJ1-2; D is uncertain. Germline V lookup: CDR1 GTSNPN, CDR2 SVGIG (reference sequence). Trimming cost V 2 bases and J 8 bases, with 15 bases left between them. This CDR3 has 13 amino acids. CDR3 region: CAWSINPKNGYTF. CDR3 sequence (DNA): TGTGCCTGGAGTATAAACCCCAAGAACGGCTACACCTTC.

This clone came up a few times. CDR3 region: CASSLARAGELFF. The CDR3 nucleotides are TGTGCCAGCAGCTTAGCGCGGGCCGGGGAGCTGTTTTTT. This chain connects TRBV7-2 to TRBJ2-2, with D perhaps matching TRBD2 (5 bases). Deletions cut 0 bases from V and 6 bases from J, with 5 bases between. Germline assignment: CDR1 SGHTA and CDR2 FQGNSA. The CDR3 consists of 13 residues.

CDR3 loop: CATSDGGTSYEQYF. The CDR3 bases are TGTGCCACCTCGGACGGGGGGACCTCCTACGAGCAGTACTTC. The J gene is TRBJ2-7, the V gene TRBV15; 7 nucleotides agree with TRBD2. Germline trimming cut 8 bases from V and 0 bases from J; bases unmatched to any gene: 7. The germline gives CDR1 LNHNV, CDR2 YYDKDF (reference sequence). The length of the CDR3 is 14 residues.

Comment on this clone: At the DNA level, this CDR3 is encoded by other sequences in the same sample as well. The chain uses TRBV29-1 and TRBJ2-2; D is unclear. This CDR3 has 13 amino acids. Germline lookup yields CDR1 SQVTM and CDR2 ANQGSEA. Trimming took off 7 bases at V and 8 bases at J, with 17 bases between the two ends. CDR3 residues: CSATRALGGELFF. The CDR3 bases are TGCAGCGCCACCAGAGCCCTCGGGGGGGAGCTGTTTTTT.